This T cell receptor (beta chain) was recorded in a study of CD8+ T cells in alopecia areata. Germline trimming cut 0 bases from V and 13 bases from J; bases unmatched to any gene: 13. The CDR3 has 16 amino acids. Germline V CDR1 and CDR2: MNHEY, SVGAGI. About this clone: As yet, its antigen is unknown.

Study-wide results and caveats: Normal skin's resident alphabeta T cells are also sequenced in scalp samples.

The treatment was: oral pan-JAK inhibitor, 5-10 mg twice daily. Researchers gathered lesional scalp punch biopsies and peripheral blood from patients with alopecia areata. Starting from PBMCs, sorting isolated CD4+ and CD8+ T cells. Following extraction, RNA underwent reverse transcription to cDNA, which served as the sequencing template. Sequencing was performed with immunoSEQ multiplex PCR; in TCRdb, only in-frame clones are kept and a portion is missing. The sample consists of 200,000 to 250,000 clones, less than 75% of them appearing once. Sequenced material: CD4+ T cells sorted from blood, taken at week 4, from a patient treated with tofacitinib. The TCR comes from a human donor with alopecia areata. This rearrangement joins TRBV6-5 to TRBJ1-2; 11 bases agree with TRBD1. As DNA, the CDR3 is TGTGCCAGCAGTTACTCTTGGACAGGGGGCTCACGAGACCTCACCTTC. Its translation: CASSYSWTGGSRDLTF.